This T cell receptor (beta chain) was identified in a study of blood T cell repertoires in COVID-19. The CDR3 length is 15 residues. Germline V lookup: CDR1 MGHRA, CDR2 YSYEKL. Trimming took 4 bases from V and 3 from J; bases not matched to a gene: 7. Profiled with immunoSEQ multiplex PCR; TCRdb holds only in-frame clones, not every one. The repertoire has hundreds of thousands of clones, 85% to 90% of them found once; the top ten carry about 8.2%. The V call is TRBV4-1, the J call TRBJ1-2, with 8 bases lining up with TRBD1. Sequenced material: peripheral blood. The TCR sequence derives from a woman in her fifties or sixties with COVID-19, enrolled during active disease. Here the CDR3 DNA reads TGCGCCAGCAGCCTTTGGACAGGGCTAGACTATGGCTACACCTTC. It encodes CASSLWTGLDYGYTF.